The 29 T cell receptor beta chains listed next were all sequenced from one sample in a study of cytomegalovirus exposure and HLA in healthy donors. It was with 60 Vbeta and 13 Jbeta primers that the PCR ran. Clones were read by immunoSEQ multiplex PCR, and TCRdb kept only the in-frame ones, dropping some. This table holds around 90,000 clones, about two thirds found once. Sequences were obtained from PBMCs. The receptors come from a human donor in good health.

The rearrangement joins TRBV6-1 to TRBJ2-1; no clear D gene. CDR1 and CDR2 (germline): MNHNS, SASEGT. Trimming removed 2 bases at V and 4 bases at J, with 9 bases between. There are 14 residues in the CDR3. CDR3 loop: CASSEFFSYNEQFF. The CDR3 nucleotides are TGTGCCAGCAGTGAATTTTTCTCGTACAATGAGCAGTTCTTC.

This clone has more than one count but fewer than ten. At the DNA level, this CDR3 is encoded by other sequences in the same sample as well. The rearrangement links TRBV5-4 to TRBJ1-2; possibly TRBD1 for D (5 bases). The CDR3 runs 13 residues. Germline CDR1 is SGHNT and CDR2 is YYREEE (reference sequence). The V and J ends lost 4 bases and 1 base respectively, with 8 bases between them. The CDR3 here is CASSPDSNYGYTF. CDR3 sequence (DNA): TGTGCCAGCAGCCCTGACAGTAACTATGGCTACACCTTC.

The chain employs TRBV2 and TRBJ1-2; 8 nucleotides agree with TRBD1. Germline V gene data show CDR1 as SNHLY and CDR2 as FYNNEI. V trimming: 6 bases; J trimming: 6 bases; junction bases outside the gene matches: 3. CDR3 length: 12 residues. CDR3 bases: TGTGCCAGCAGAGTGACAGGGGATGGCTACACCTTC. Its translation: CASRVTGDGYTF.

In its sample, this clone was seen once. The rearrangement uses TRBV7-6 and TRBJ1-3; 7 positions agree with TRBD1. Germline-derived CDR1 and CDR2 are SGHVS and FNYEAQ. The CDR3 contains 16 residues. J lost 2 bases, V lost 5 bases, and 9 bases had no gene match. The CDR3 region is CASSPGTEGAGNTIYF. CDR3 nucleotides: TGTGCCAGCAGCCCAGGGACAGAAGGCGCTGGAAACACCATATATTTT.

This clone was found a few times. This chain links TRBV7-9 with TRBJ1-4; 7 bases fit TRBD1. The CDR3 spans 15 residues. Trimming took 4 bases from V and 5 from J; bases not matched to a gene: 7. Germline loops: CDR1 SEHNR, CDR2 FQNEAQ (reference sequence). The CDR3 DNA follows: TGTGCCAGCAGCTCATGGGACAGCATAAATGAAAAACTGTTTTTT. Translated: CASSSWDSINEKLFF.

The chain recombines TRBV19 with TRBJ1-5, with 12 bases lining up with TRBD1. Germline CDR1 is LNHDA and CDR2 is SQIVND (reference sequence). After removal of 5 bases from V and 3 bases from J, the junction contained 8 bases not matched to a gene. The CDR3 runs to 17 residues. In DNA, the CDR3 is TGTGCCAGTAGTGTCCGGGACAGGGGGCTTAACAATCAGCCCCAGCATTTT. Protein: CASSVRDRGLNNQPQHF.

The J gene is TRBJ1-5, the V gene TRBV27; 9 bases map to TRBD1. CDR3 length equals 14 residues. Losses at the gene ends were 5 bases for V and 9 bases for J; bases not matched to a gene: 8. Germline CDR1 reads MNHEY; CDR2 reads SMNVEV (reference sequence). The CDR3 region has the DNA TGTGCCAGCAGTCGGACACAGGGGGCTCTGCCCCAGCATTTT. Translating gives CASSRTQGALPQHF.

The chain carries TRBV20-1 and TRBJ2-6; TRBD2 is a possible D gene (5 bases). The CDR3 is 11 residues long. CDR1 and CDR2 (germline): DFQATT, SNEGSKA (reference sequence). Here the CDR3 DNA reads TGCAGCTTCGGACTCGCCAACGTCCTGACTTTC. Translating gives CSFGLANVLTF.

This clone was detected a few times. The chain employs TRBV5-4 and TRBJ1-4; D uncertain. Trimming took off 1 base at V and 10 bases at J, with 8 bases between the two ends. From germline, CDR1 is SGHNT and CDR2 YYREEE (reference sequence). The CDR3 spans 12 residues. For the CDR3, the DNA is TGTGCCAGCAGCTTGCCCGCAGGAAAACTGTTTTTT. It is translated as CASSLPAGKLFF.

The chain recombines TRBV19 with TRBJ2-3; 12 bases map to TRBD2. J gave up 1 base and V 8 bases, and 19 bases lay outside the gene matches. Germline values: CDR1 LNHDA, CDR2 SQIVND (reference sequence). The CDR3 has 20 amino acids. CDR3 DNA sequence: TGTGCCAGTCGCAGCCTGACTAGCGGGGGTGCTCACGAACGCACAGATACGCAGTATTTT. Its protein is CASRSLTSGGAHERTDTQYF.

This clone showed up just a few times. The V gene is TRBV7-2, the J gene TRBJ1-2; 9 positions agree with TRBD1. V was clipped by 5 bases and J by 4 bases; unmatched bases: 11. This CDR3 region has 16 residues. CDR1 SGHTA and CDR2 FQGNSA come from the germline V gene. The CDR3: CASSRGQGMVTYGYTF. The CDR3 bases are TGTGCCAGCAGCCGTGGACAGGGGATGGTTACCTATGGCTACACCTTC. The variable domain in full, with the rest retrieved from reference TRBV7-2 and TRBJ1-2, is GAGVSQSPSNKVTEKGKDVELRCDPISGHTALYWYRQSLGQGLEFLIYFQGNSAPDKSGLPSDRFSAERTGGSVSTLTIQRTQQEDSAVYLCASSRGQGMVTYGYTFGSGTRLTVV.

The chain links TRBV7-8 to TRBJ1-1; D is undetermined. Germline V gives CDR1 SGHVS, CDR2 FQNEAQ. V was shortened by 2 bases and J by 3 bases, with 10 bases between the two germline ends. The CDR3 spans 14 residues. CDR3 loop: CASSLLTRDTEAFF. CDR3 nucleotide sequence: TGTGCCAGCAGCTTATTGACGAGGGACACTGAAGCTTTCTTT.

This clone has more than one count but fewer than ten. The rearrangement uses TRBV14 and TRBJ1-4; tentatively, D is TRBD1 (5 bases). The CDR3 spans 17 residues. From germline, CDR1 is SGHDN and CDR2 FVKESK. Trimming took off 2 bases at V and 5 bases at J, with 18 bases between the two ends. The CDR3 is CASSQFEGAQGNEKLFF. CDR3 coding DNA: TGTGCCAGCAGCCAATTCGAAGGAGCCCAGGGAAATGAAAAACTGTTTTTT.

This clone came up a few times. The chain uses TRBV30 and TRBJ1-2; D remains ambiguous. The CDR3 contains 11 residues. The V gene's germline CDR1 is GTSNPN and CDR2 SVGIG (reference sequence). Trimming took off 5 bases at V and 0 bases at J, with 4 bases between the two ends. The CDR3 DNA sequence: TGTGCCTGGGCGTCTAACTATGGCTACACCTTC. Translating it yields CAWASNYGYTF.

The V and J genes are TRBV6-5 and TRBJ1-2; 7 positions match TRBD1. The trim removed 5 bases at V and 8 bases at J, leaving 14 bases unmatched. Germline V gene sequence: CDR1 MNHEY, CDR2 SVGAGI. The CDR3 sequence is 15 residues long. The CDR3 bases are TGTGCCAGCAGTGCTCAACCAAAGGGGGCGGGAGGCTACACCTTC. Its translation: CASSAQPKGAGGYTF.

The gene calls are TRBV5-1 and TRBJ2-1; possible D gene TRBD1, 6 bases. The CDR3 is 16 amino acids. Germline lookup yields CDR1 SGHRS and CDR2 YFSETQ. Trimming removed 4 bases from V and 2 bases from J, with 16 bases in between. The chain's CDR3 is CASSLEYRAAYNEQFF. The CDR3 DNA follows: TGCGCCAGCAGCCTAGAGTACAGGGCCGCCTACAATGAGCAGTTCTTC.

V is TRBV7-2 and J is TRBJ2-7; 10 nucleotides match TRBD2. CDR3 length: 15 residues. Germline V gene lookup returns CDR1 SGHTA and CDR2 FQGNSA. V dropped 1 base and J dropped 2; count of bases not matched to a gene: 2. In DNA, the CDR3 is TGTGCCAGCAGCTTAGGGAGCGGGGGGGCCTACGAGCAGTACTTC. This codes for CASSLGSGGAYEQYF.

This chain joins TRBV2 and TRBJ2-5; 15 nucleotides line up with TRBD2. V lost 3 bases to trimming and J lost 3 bases; unmatched junction nucleotides: 11. Germline V gene sequence: CDR1 SNHLY, CDR2 FYNNEI. The CDR3 is 19 amino acids. The CDR3 sequence is CASSDPTGTSGGFEETQYF. Written as DNA, the CDR3 is TGTGCCAGCAGTGACCCCACCGGGACTAGCGGGGGGTTCGAAGAGACCCAGTACTTC.

The CDR3 bases are TGCGCCAGCAGCCAACAGGGAGGGACTGAAGCTTTCTTT. This gives the protein CASSQQGGTEAFF. The chain recombines TRBV5-1 with TRBJ1-1, with D maybe TRBD1 (6 bases). There are 13 residues in the CDR3. The V and J ends lost 4 bases and 5 bases respectively, with 12 bases between them. Germline-derived CDR1 and CDR2 are SGHRS and YFSETQ.

The chain employs TRBV7-8 and TRBJ1-3; D is uncertain. Per germline, CDR1 SGHVS and CDR2 FQNEAQ. V lost 0 bases and J 11 bases, leaving 11 bases between the germline ends. The CDR3 has 13 residues. The CDR3 DNA is TGTGCCAGCAGCTTAGCGCTGAGAAGCCCCATATATTTT. Its protein is CASSLALRSPIYF.

J is TRBJ1-2 and V is TRBV7-8; 10 nucleotides match TRBD1. This CDR3 has 17 residues. The germline V gene encodes CDR1 SGHVS and CDR2 FQNEAQ. V shed 4 bases and J 2 bases; nucleotides not matched to a gene: 10. CDR3 nucleotides: TGTGCCAGCAGCTCCTTATGGGGGACAGGGGAGAACTATGGCTACACCTTC. Residues: CASSSLWGTGENYGYTF.

The V call is TRBV18, the J call TRBJ2-7; 12 positions match TRBD2. V dropped 2 bases and J dropped 7; count of bases not matched to a gene: 6. The CDR3 runs to 15 residues. Germline loops: CDR1 KGHSH, CDR2 LQKENI. The chain's CDR3 is CASSPSSGGVLEQYF. CDR3 DNA sequence: TGTGCCAGCTCACCATCTAGCGGGGGGGTATTGGAGCAGTACTTC.

J is TRBJ2-1 and V is TRBV11-3; D uncertain. The V gene lost 6 bases and the J gene lost 0 bases, with 9 bases spanning the gap. In germline, CDR1 is SGHNT, CDR2 YENEEA. The CDR3 covers 14 residues. The CDR3 nucleotides read TGTGCCAGCAGAGGAGAGACCTCCTACAATGAGCAGTTCTTC. Translation: CASRGETSYNEQFF.

The chain recombines TRBV2 with TRBJ1-5; 7 nucleotides align to TRBD1. Germline-derived CDR1 and CDR2 are SNHLY and FYNNEI. The CDR3 is 13 residues long. V was pared by 5 bases and J by 7 bases, with 5 bases of the junction left unmatched. The CDR3 bases are TGTGCCAGCAGTCGACAGGGAGGCCAGCCCCAGCATTTT. This sequence encodes CASSRQGGQPQHF.

The J gene is TRBJ2-5, the V gene TRBV29-1, with 8 bases fitting TRBD1. J gave up 1 base and V 1 base, and 2 bases lay outside the gene matches. Germline assignment: CDR1 SQVTM and CDR2 ANQGSEA. The CDR3 extends over 14 amino acids. CDR3 protein: CSVEGGTGQETQYF. The CDR3 bases are TGCAGCGTTGAAGGCGGGACAGGCCAAGAGACCCAGTACTTC.

This clone was found a few times. The chain joins TRBV6-5 to TRBJ1-2, with 7 bases lining up with TRBD1. CDR3 size: 13 residues. The V segment lost 5 bases and the J segment 3 bases; nucleotides outside the gene matches: 3. CDR1 and CDR2 from the germline V gene are MNHEY and SVGAGI. The CDR3 spells CASSTGQHYGYTF. The CDR3 region has the DNA TGTGCCAGCAGTACGGGACAGCACTATGGCTACACCTTC.

The chain recombines TRBV4-3 with TRBJ1-2; D is unclear. The V end lost 0 bases, the J end lost 8 bases, and 16 bases lay between the germline ends. Germline V gives CDR1 LGHNA, CDR2 YSLEER. CDR3 length: 15 amino acids. The CDR3 sequence is CASSQEGRGSGGYTF. CDR3 coding DNA: TGCGCCAGCAGCCAAGAAGGAAGAGGGTCGGGCGGCTACACCTTC.

This CDR3 reads CASSTNREGEKLFF. The CDR3 DNA is TGTGCCAGTAGTACCAACAGGGAGGGGGAAAAACTGTTTTTT. V gene TRBV19 combines with J gene TRBJ1-4; D is possibly TRBD1 (6 bases). Between the trimmed V and J ends, which lost 4 bases and 8 bases, there was a span of 14 bases. Germline assignment: CDR1 LNHDA and CDR2 SQIVND (reference sequence). The CDR3 is made up of 14 amino acids.

J is TRBJ1-5 and V is TRBV20-1; no firm D call. Germline V CDR1 and CDR2: DFQATT, SNEGSKA (reference sequence). This CDR3 region has 11 residues. V gave up 1 base and J gave up 15 bases, with 13 bases separating them. CDR3 in amino acids: CSARGVSGGHF. The DNA of the CDR3 is TGCAGTGCTAGAGGCGTCTCGGGAGGGCATTTT.